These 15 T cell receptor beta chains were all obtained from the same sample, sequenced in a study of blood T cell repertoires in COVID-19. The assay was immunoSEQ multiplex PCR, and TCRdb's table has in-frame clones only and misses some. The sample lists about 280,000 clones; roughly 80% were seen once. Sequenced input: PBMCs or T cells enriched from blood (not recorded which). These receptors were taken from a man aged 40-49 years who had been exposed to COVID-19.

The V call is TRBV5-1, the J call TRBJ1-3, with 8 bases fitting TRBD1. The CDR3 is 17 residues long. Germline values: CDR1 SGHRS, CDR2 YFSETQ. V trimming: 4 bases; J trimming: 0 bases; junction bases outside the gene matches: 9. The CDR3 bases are TGCGCCAGCAGCGAAACGGGACAGGTCGACTCTGGAAACACCATATATTTT. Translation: CASSETGQVDSGNTIYF.

CDR3 in amino acids: CAWRLQGQNIQYF. The CDR3 DNA sequence: TGTGCCTGGAGGCTACAGGGTCAAAACATTCAGTACTTC. The chain has TRBV30 and TRBJ2-4; TRBD1 is a possible D gene (6 bases). V lost 3 bases and J lost 5, with 11 bases in between. This CDR3 is 13 amino acids long. Germline V gives CDR1 GTSNPN, CDR2 SVGIG (reference sequence).

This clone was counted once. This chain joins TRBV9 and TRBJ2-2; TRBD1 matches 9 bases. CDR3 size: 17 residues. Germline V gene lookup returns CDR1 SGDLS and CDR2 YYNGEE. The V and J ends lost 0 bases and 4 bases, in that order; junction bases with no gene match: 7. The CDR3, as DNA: TGTGCCAGCAGCGTAGCGTTGGGACAGGGTTTCACCGGGGAGCTGTTTTTT. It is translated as CASSVALGQGFTGELFF.

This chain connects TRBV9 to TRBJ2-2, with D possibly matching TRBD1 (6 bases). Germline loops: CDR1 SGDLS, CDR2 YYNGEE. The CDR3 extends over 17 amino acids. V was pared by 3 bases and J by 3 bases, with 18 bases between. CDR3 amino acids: CASSAVTGSEYTGELFF. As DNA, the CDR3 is TGTGCCAGCAGCGCAGTTACAGGGTCCGAATACACCGGGGAGCTGTTTTTT.

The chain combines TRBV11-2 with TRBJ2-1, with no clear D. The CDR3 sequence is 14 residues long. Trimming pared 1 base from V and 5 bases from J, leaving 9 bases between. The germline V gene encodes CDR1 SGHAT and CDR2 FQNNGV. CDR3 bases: TGTGCCAGCAGCTTAGTTGGCAGTCACAATGAGCAGTTCTTC. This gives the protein CASSLVGSHNEQFF.

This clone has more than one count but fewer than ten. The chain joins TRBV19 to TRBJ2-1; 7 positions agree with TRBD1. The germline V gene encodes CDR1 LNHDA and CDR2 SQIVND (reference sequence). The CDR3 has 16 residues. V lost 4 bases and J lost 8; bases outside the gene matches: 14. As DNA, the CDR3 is TGTGCCAGTAGTAGAGGGGACAGCCATAAGACCTATGAGCAGTTCTTC. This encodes CASSRGDSHKTYEQFF.

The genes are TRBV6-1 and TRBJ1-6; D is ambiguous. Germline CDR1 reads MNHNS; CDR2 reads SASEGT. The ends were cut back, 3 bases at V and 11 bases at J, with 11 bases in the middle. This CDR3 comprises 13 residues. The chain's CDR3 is CASSDAGGPPLHF. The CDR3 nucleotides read TGTGCCAGCAGTGATGCGGGCGGGCCACCCCTCCACTTT.

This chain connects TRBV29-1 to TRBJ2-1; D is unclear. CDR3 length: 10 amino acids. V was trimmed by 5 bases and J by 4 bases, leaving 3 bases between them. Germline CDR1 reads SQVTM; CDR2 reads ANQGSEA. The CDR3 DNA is TGCAGCGTTCGTTACAATGAGCAGTTCTTC. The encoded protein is CSVRYNEQFF.

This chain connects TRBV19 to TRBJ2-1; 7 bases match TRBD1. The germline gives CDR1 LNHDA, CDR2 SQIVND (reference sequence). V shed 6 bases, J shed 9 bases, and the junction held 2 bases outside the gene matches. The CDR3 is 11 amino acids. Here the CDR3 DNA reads TGTGCCAGTAGCGACAGGGTTGAGCAGTTCTTC. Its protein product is CASSDRVEQFF.

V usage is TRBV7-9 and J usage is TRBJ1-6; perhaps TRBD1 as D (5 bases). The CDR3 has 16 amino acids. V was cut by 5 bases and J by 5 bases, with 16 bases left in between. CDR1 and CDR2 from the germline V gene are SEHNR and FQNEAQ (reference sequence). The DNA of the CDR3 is TGTGCCAGCAGCCCTCAAGGCGGACAAAATAATTCACCCCTCCACTTT. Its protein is CASSPQGGQNNSPLHF.

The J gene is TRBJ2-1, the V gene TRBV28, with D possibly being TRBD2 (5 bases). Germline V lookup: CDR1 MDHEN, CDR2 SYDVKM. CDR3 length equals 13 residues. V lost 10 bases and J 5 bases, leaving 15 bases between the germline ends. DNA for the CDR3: TGTGCCACAGAGGGTCGGCGGAACAATGAGCAGTTCTTC. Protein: CATEGRRNNEQFF.

The DNA of the CDR3 is TGTGCCAGTCTCAGGACAGGGGGAAGTTGGGAGCTGTTTTTT. Translating gives CASLRTGGSWELFF. The chain recombines TRBV19 with TRBJ2-2; 10 bases map to TRBD1. The trim removed 8 bases at V and 9 bases at J, leaving 9 bases unmatched. This CDR3 region has 14 residues. CDR1 LNHDA and CDR2 SQIVND come from the germline V gene (reference sequence).

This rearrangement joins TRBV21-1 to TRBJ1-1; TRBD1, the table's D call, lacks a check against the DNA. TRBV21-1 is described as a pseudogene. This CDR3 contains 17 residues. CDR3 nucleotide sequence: TGTGCCAGCAGCAAAGCGCTTTTAGACAGCAAGAACACTGAAGCTTTCTTT. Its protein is CASSKALLDSKNTEAFF.

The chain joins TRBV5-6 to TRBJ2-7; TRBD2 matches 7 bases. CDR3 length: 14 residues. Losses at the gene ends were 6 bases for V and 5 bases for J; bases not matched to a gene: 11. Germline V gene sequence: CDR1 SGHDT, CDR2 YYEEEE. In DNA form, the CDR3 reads TGTGCCAGCATCGGGCGGGAGTCCTTCCACGAGCAGTACTTC. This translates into CASIGRESFHEQYF.

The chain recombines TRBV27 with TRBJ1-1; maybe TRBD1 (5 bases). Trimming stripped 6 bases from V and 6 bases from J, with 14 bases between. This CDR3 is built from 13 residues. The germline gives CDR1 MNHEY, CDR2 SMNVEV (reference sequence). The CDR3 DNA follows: TGTGCCAGCAGGTCCAGGGTTGTCGCTGAAGCTTTCTTT. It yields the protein CASRSRVVAEAFF.